This T cell receptor beta chain was captured by sequencing in a study of T cell responses to AZD1222 COVID-19 vaccine. A note on this clone: Its specificity is unknown.

This CDR3 has 12 amino acids. V was trimmed by 2 bases and J by 10 bases, leaving 12 bases between them. The germline V gene has CDR1 GTSNPN and CDR2 SVGIG (reference sequence). Study outcomes and limitations: At 160-218 and 743-854, vaccine-associated CD4 TCRs were dominant, and they spanned spike. Baseline antibody screening turned up just five to seven seropositive AZD1222 recipients. There were mostly white British donors and more females than males, and clonal diversity was possibly underestimated.

Analyses pooled second doses at about 4 or about 12 weeks. The table came from immunoSEQ multiplex PCR; TCRdb's copy has only in-frame clones and leaves some out. This table has about 56,000 clones, approximately 86% appearing once. Here the sequenced sample was peripheral blood, taken 28 days after the second AZD1222 dose. The receptor was derived from an adult who received the AZD1222 COVID-19 vaccine. The chain joins TRBV30 to TRBJ1-5; TRBD1 might be the D (5 bases). The DNA of the CDR3 is TGTGCCTGGAGTAATCGTGGGGCTCCCCAGCATTTT. Protein product: CAWSNRGAPQHF.